These T cell receptor beta chains were read from a single sample in a study of OX40 agonist ivuxolimab in advanced cancers. Some clones are missing from TCRdb's copy, which holds only in-frame ones; the method was immunoSEQ multiplex PCR. The table shows tens of thousands of clones, with about 89% occurring only once. The sequencing here drew on CD4+ or CD8+ T cells sorted from blood, taken in a trial of the OX40 agonist ivuxolimab. Receptors originate from an adult with an advanced solid tumor such as melanoma, head and neck, liver or kidney cancer. CDR3s include the opening cysteine and the closing phenylalanine or tryptophan.

j_call: TRBJ1-2; v_call: TRBV5-6; cdr3_aa: CASSSYYGYTF
j_call: TRBJ2-3; v_call: TRBV28; cdr3_aa: CASNSGQGTDTQYF
j_call: TRBJ1-2; v_call: TRBV10-3; cdr3_aa: CAIASDSNYGHTF
j_call: NA; v_call: TRBV2; cdr3_aa: CASRVASGAYEQYF
j_call: TRBJ2-7; v_call: TRBV28; cdr3_aa: CASSSHRTSGNHNEQYF
j_call: TRBJ1-6; v_call: TRBV7-2; cdr3_aa: CASSFGGLGNSPLHF
j_call: TRBJ2-2; v_call: TRBV28; cdr3_aa: CASSFTTGELFF
j_call: TRBJ1-1; v_call: TRBV18; cdr3_aa: CASSPQGDTEAFF
j_call: TRBJ1-3; v_call: TRBV4-2; cdr3_aa: CASSQGDLSSGNTIYF
j_call: TRBJ1-5; v_call: TRBV19; cdr3_aa: CASSIIQGPGQPQHF
j_call: TRBJ2-7; v_call: TRBV11-2; cdr3_aa: CASSLSWDGTGGSYEQYF
j_call: TRBJ2-5; v_call: TRBV19; cdr3_aa: CASSRLQGAQETQYF
j_call: TRBJ2-1; v_call: TRBV5-1; cdr3_aa: CASSLGYLSGSIIDEQFF
j_call: TRBJ1-1; v_call: TRBV4-2; cdr3_aa: CASNKGAGPNTEAFF
j_call: TRBJ2-3; v_call: TRBV11-2; cdr3_aa: CASSLDLGGTDTQYF
j_call: TRBJ1-4; v_call: TRBV2; cdr3_aa: CASSEDRHNEKLFF
j_call: TRBJ1-1; v_call: TRBV5-4; cdr3_aa: CASSFTGQGMNTEAFF
j_call: TRBJ2-2; v_call: TRBV30; cdr3_aa: CAWSTSGNTGELFF
j_call: TRBJ1-4; v_call: TRBV12-1; cdr3_aa: CASSPTGGGDEKLFF
j_call: TRBJ2-7; v_call: TRBV21-1; cdr3_aa: CASSKVTVNNRTSYEQYF
j_call: TRBJ2-7; v_call: TRBV27; cdr3_aa: CASSPLGTGAYEQYF
j_call: TRBJ2-1; v_call: TRBV5-5; cdr3_aa: CASSLYLPVKGEQFF
j_call: TRBJ2-7; v_call: TRBV6-1; cdr3_aa: CASTWGTGSSYEQYF
j_call: TRBJ1-1; v_call: TRBV9; cdr3_aa: CASSVGGSMNTEAFF
j_call: TRBJ1-2; v_call: TRBV7-2; cdr3_aa: CASSFRGGYGYTF
j_call: TRBJ1-4; v_call: TRBV5-1; cdr3_aa: CASNIGDGNEKLFF
j_call: TRBJ2-7; v_call: TRBV6-6; cdr3_aa: CASSSGTHPSYEQYF
j_call: TRBJ1-2; v_call: TRBV19; cdr3_aa: CASSAGLEYGYTF
j_call: TRBJ1-3; v_call: TRBV19; cdr3_aa: CASSTQAGNTIYF
j_call: TRBJ1-6; v_call: TRBV28; cdr3_aa: CASSAGNSPLHF
j_call: TRBJ1-6; v_call: TRBV5-6; cdr3_aa: CASSRLRVYLNSPLHF
j_call: TRBJ2-3; v_call: TRBV7-2; cdr3_aa: CASSLARGSTDTQYF
j_call: TRBJ2-2; v_call: TRBV18; cdr3_aa: CASSKGNTGELFF
j_call: TRBJ1-2; v_call: TRBV29-1; cdr3_aa: CSVRQETNYGYTF
j_call: TRBJ1-5; v_call: TRBV19; cdr3_aa: CASDSLGSNQPQHF
j_call: TRBJ2-5; v_call: TRBV19; cdr3_aa: CASRKLAGGHMETQYF
j_call: TRBJ1-2; v_call: TRBV11-2; cdr3_aa: CASSLWQGANYGYTF
j_call: TRBJ2-6; v_call: TRBV4-2; cdr3_aa: CASSQETRSGANVLTF
j_call: TRBJ2-5; v_call: TRBV19; cdr3_aa: CASSIGGGQETQYF
j_call: TRBJ1-4; v_call: TRBV28; cdr3_aa: CASRDRVNEKLFF
j_call: TRBJ2-3; v_call: TRBV4-3; cdr3_aa: CASSQTRGGSTDTQYF
j_call: TRBJ1-1; v_call: TRBV30; cdr3_aa: CAWSKEGGSMNTEAFF
j_call: TRBJ1-4; v_call: TRBV15; cdr3_aa: CATSRDGGREKLFF
j_call: TRBJ1-5; v_call: TRBV28; cdr3_aa: CASSPSGGSNQPQHF
j_call: TRBJ2-3; v_call: TRBV6-1; cdr3_aa: CASSEGAATDTQYF
j_call: TRBJ2-6; v_call: TRBV7-2; cdr3_aa: CASSLESGRPISGANVLTF